The clone carrying this T cell receptor beta chain was seen just once. What it binds is not known. The sample originates from a study of T cell responses to AZD1222 COVID-19 vaccine. Profiling relied on immunoSEQ multiplex PCR, and the TCRdb table lists in-frame clones only, not all of them. The table records approximately 88,000 clones, about 92% of them present only once. Germline V gives CDR1 SGDLS, CDR2 YYNGEE. CDR3 length equals 17 residues. Unmatched junction bases numbered 7, after V lost 3 bases and J lost 2 bases. Findings of the study overall: Researchers report vaccine-associated CD4 TCRs spanning spike, with dominance at 160-218 and 743-854.

The chain employs TRBV9 and TRBJ2-1, with 11 positions matching TRBD2. Sequenced material: peripheral blood, taken on day 0 of AZD1222 vaccination. The origin of this receptor is an adult in good health. The CDR3 is CASSGVTSGKAYNEQFF. The CDR3 bases are TGTGCCAGCAGCGGAGTGACTAGCGGGAAAGCCTACAATGAGCAGTTCTTC.